This is a list of T cell receptor beta chains from one sample in a study of identical twins. TCRdb processed the 5' RACE reads anew with MiXCR; each CDR3 protein has one entry. Of about 570,000 distinct CDR3 sequences listed, more than 9% are singletons. This same sample was also taken into another study, of yellow fever vaccine responses in identical twins.

The sample consisted of PBMCs. The source is a woman under 30 in good health. CDR3s include the opening cysteine and the closing phenylalanine or tryptophan. D genes are given only for firm matches. Where a row states a size, it is once, few, many or the class of an expanded clone; other rows omit it.

many	TRBV5-1	TRBJ2-5	.	CASTYVGEAQETQYF	TGCGCCAGCACCTACGTAGGGGAGGCCCAAGAGACCCAGTACTTC
.	TRBV2	TRBJ2-1	TRBD2	CASRGTSNEQFF	TGTGCCAGCAGGGGGACTAGCAATGAGCAGTTCTTC
many	TRBV10-3	TRBJ2-5	.	CAISGDQEETQYF	TGTGCCATCAGTGGGGACCAGGAAGAGACCCAGTACTTC
many	TRBV7-8	TRBJ1-5	.	CASSLDQGQPDQPQHF	TGTGCCAGCAGCTTAGATCAGGGACAACCGGATCAGCCCCAGCATTTT
few	TRBV6-5	TRBJ2-7	.	CASSYLDRDYEQYF	TGTGCCAGCAGTTACTTGGACAGAGACTACGAGCAGTACTTC
.	TRBV27	TRBJ2-3	.	CASSLTGASTDTQYF	TGTGCCAGCAGTTTGACAGGCGCCAGCACAGATACGCAGTATTTT
few	TRBV28	TRBJ2-1	TRBD2	CASSLPTSGGDNEQFF	TGTGCCAGCAGTTTGCCGACTAGCGGGGGGGATAATGAGCAGTTCTTC
.	TRBV9	TRBJ1-1	.	CASSVYRDTEAFF	TGTGCCAGCAGCGTATATAGGGACACTGAAGCTTTCTTT
once	TRBV7-9	TRBJ2-7	TRBD1	CACSFRDRVYEQYF	TGTGCCTGCAGCTTCCGGGACAGGGTGTACGAGCAGTACTTC
many	TRBV12-3/TRBV12-4	TRBJ1-1	TRBD1	CASRIRQGALNTEAFF	TGTGCCAGCAGAATCCGACAGGGGGCCTTGAACACTGAAGCTTTCTTT
many	TRBV3-1	TRBJ2-1	TRBD2	CASSQRTSGSRNEQFF	TGTGCCAGCAGCCAGAGGACTAGCGGGAGTCGGAATGAGCAGTTCTTC
.	TRBV4-1	TRBJ2-7	.	CASSLPGTGTEQYF	TGCGCCAGCAGCCTTCCCGGAACAGGGACCGAGCAGTACTTC
few	TRBV5-1	TRBJ2-5	TRBD1	CASRLGTGLETQYF	TGCGCCAGCCGCCTGGGGACAGGGCTAGAGACCCAGTACTTC
.	TRBV11-2	TRBJ2-5	TRBD2	CASSLSGSRQETQYF	TGTGCCAGCAGCTTAAGCGGGAGCCGGCAAGAGACCCAGTACTTC
.	TRBV21-1	TRBJ1-3	.	CASSKVVRIPTGNTIYF	TGTGCCAGCAGCAAAGTCGTCAGAATCCCAACTGGAAACACCATATATTTT
many	TRBV12-3/TRBV12-4	TRBJ1-5	.	CASKYDNQPQHF	TGTGCCAGCAAGTATGACAATCAGCCCCAGCATTTT
many	TRBV7-3	TRBJ2-7	.	CASSPTAAYEQYF	TGTGCCAGCAGCCCGACAGCCGCTTACGAGCAGTACTTC
few	TRBV27	TRBJ2-2	.	CASSHEYNTGELFF	TGTGCCAGCAGTCATGAATACAACACCGGGGAGCTGTTTTTT
.	TRBV29-1	TRBJ2-5	.	CCWGVQETQYF	TGCTGCTGGGGGGTGCAAGAGACCCAGTACTTC
many	TRBV5-1	TRBJ2-1	TRBD2	CASSFLFHGLAGVSDPVQFF	TGCGCCAGCAGCTTCTTGTTCCACGGACTAGCGGGAGTTTCAGATCCAGTGCAGTTCTTC
few	TRBV12-3/TRBV12-4	TRBJ2-3	TRBD1	CASSLLRTGATDTQYF	TGTGCCAGCAGTTTACTGAGGACAGGGGCCACAGATACGCAGTATTTT
many	TRBV11-1	TRBJ2-3	.	CASSTTGPRGSTDTQYF	TGTGCCAGCAGCACCACAGGGCCCAGGGGTAGCACAGATACGCAGTATTTT
few	TRBV7-9	TRBJ1-2	TRBD1	CASRLQGRDGYTF	TGTGCCAGCAGACTACAGGGGCGGGATGGCTACACCTTC
.	TRBV6-2/TRBV6-3	TRBJ2-7	.	CASSSGGF	TGTGCCAGCAGTTCGGGTGGCTTC
.	TRBV29-1	TRBJ2-4	.	CSATGTSKNIQYF	TGCAGCGCAACCGGGACAAGCAAAAACATTCAGTACTTC
many	TRBV20-1	TRBJ2-7	TRBD1	CSASSFDREILYEQYF	TGCAGTGCCAGCAGCTTTGACAGGGAGATTTTGTACGAGCAGTACTTC
.	TRBV19	TRBJ2-7	.	CASSRQGGAYEQYF	TGTGCCAGTAGTAGGCAGGGAGGTGCCTACGAGCAGTACTTC
many	TRBV29-1	TRBJ2-1	TRBD1	CSVEDRTGGLNEQFF	TGCAGCGTTGAAGATAGGACAGGGGGCTTAAATGAGCAGTTCTTC
few	TRBV28	TRBJ2-3	.	CASRFQHPPMGTDTQYF	TGTGCCAGCCGGTTTCAACATCCCCCGATGGGCACAGATACGCAGTATTTT
.	TRBV18	TRBJ1-2	TRBD1	CASSPPAGQLLGGYTF	TGTGCCAGCTCACCACCCGCGGGACAGCTTCTTGGGGGGTACACCTTC
few	TRBV3-1	TRBJ2-7	.	CASSHHNRLSYEQYF	TGTGCCAGCAGCCATCACAACAGATTATCCTACGAGCAGTACTTC
.	TRBV25-1	TRBJ2-2	TRBD1	CASSVYRGTGELFF	TGTGCCAGCAGTGTTTACAGGGGCACCGGGGAGCTGTTTTTT
.	TRBV4-1	TRBJ1-1	.	CASSQQGSNTEAFF	TGCGCCAGCAGCCAACAGGGGTCGAACACTGAAGCTTTCTTT
once	TRBV5-1	TRBJ2-3	.	CASSPRLEDTQYF	TGCGCCAGCAGCCCTCGGTTGGAGGATACGCAGTATTTT
few	TRBV7-2	TRBJ2-5	.	CASSLAVGETETQYF	TGTGCCAGCAGCTTAGCGGTGGGGGAAACGGAGACCCAGTACTTC
few	TRBV9	TRBJ1-6	.	CASTIDPRLEAINSPLHF	TGTGCCAGCACCATAGACCCCCGCTTAGAGGCTATTAATTCACCCCTCCACTTT
.	TRBV3-1	TRBJ1-3	.	CASSPLEGNTIYF	TGTGCCAGCAGCCCCCTTGAGGGAAACACCATATATTTT
few	TRBV6-6	TRBJ2-3	.	CASSYDRRDTQYF	TGTGCCAGCAGTTATGACCGTAGAGATACGCAGTATTTT
few	TRBV27	TRBJ2-7	.	CASSLHRNYEQYF	TGTGCCAGCAGTTTGCACAGGAACTACGAGCAGTACTTC
many	TRBV12-3/TRBV12-4	TRBJ2-1	TRBD2	CASSFPSGSSYNEQFF	TGTGCCAGCAGTTTCCCTAGCGGAAGCTCCTACAATGAGCAGTTCTTC
few	TRBV28	TRBJ1-1	TRBD1	CASSPSDRDVVEAFF	TGTGCCAGCAGTCCTTCGGACAGGGACGTTGTTGAAGCTTTCTTT
many	TRBV7-6	TRBJ2-2	.	CASRPAGSGELFF	TGTGCCAGCAGACCTGCTGGGTCCGGGGAGCTGTTTTTT
.	TRBV21-1	TRBJ1-5	.	CASSNFFRGYSNQPQHF	TGTGCCAGCAGCAATTTTTTTCGGGGCTATAGCAATCAGCCCCAGCATTTT
many	TRBV4-1	TRBJ1-2	.	CASSQDRTIGYTF	TGCGCCAGCAGCCAAGATAGGACAATTGGCTACACCTTC
few	TRBV6-5	TRBJ2-2	.	CASSYTGSNTGELFF	TGTGCCAGCAGTTACACGGGCTCGAACACCGGGGAGCTGTTTTTT
few	TRBV29-1	TRBJ1-1	TRBD1	CSVAETGGAGTEALF	TGCAGCGTTGCTGAGACAGGGGGCGCGGGCACTGAAGCTCTCTTT
.	TRBV2	TRBJ1-5	TRBD1	CASSGGQVSNQPQHF	TGTGCCAGCAGTGGAGGACAGGTTAGCAATCAGCCCCAGCATTTT
few	TRBV5-1	TRBJ2-7	TRBD1	CASSWAGTGKPLPYEQYF	TGCGCCAGCAGCTGGGCCGGGACAGGAAAGCCCCTTCCCTACGAGCAGTACTTC
.	TRBV7-2	TRBJ2-7	.	CASSLAIAGTEQYF	TGTGCCAGCAGCTTAGCGATCGCCGGGACCGAGCAGTACTTC
.	TRBV14	TRBJ2-1	.	CASSQEGYRFYNEQFF	TGTGCCAGCAGCCAAGAGGGGTATAGATTCTACAATGAGCAGTTCTTC
.	TRBV5-1	TRBJ2-5	.	CASSFQTGANQETQYF	TGCGCCAGCAGCTTTCAAACGGGGGCCAACCAAGAGACCCAGTACTTC
few	TRBV12-3/TRBV12-4	TRBJ2-4	.	CASSLVSPTAAIQYF	TGTGCCAGCAGTTTAGTCTCCCCGACAGCGGCCATTCAGTACTTC
many	TRBV3-1	TRBJ1-1	.	CASSQDGGTEAFF	TGTGCCAGCAGCCAAGACGGGGGTACTGAAGCTTTCTTT
.	TRBV10-3	TRBJ2-1	TRBD2	CAISESTSGGQSSYNEQFF	TGTGCCATCAGTGAGTCTACTAGCGGGGGGCAGAGCTCCTACAATGAGCAGTTCTTC
.	TRBV5-1	TRBJ2-3	.	CASSLDRTQYF	TGCGCCAGCAGCTTAGACAGAACGCAGTATTTT
.	TRBV9	TRBJ2-5	TRBD2	CASSGPGTSGWETQYF	TGTGCCAGCAGCGGCCCCGGGACTAGCGGTTGGGAGACCCAGTACTTC
.	TRBV12-3/TRBV12-4	TRBJ2-7	TRBD1	CASGRAGGPYEQYF	TGTGCCAGCGGACGTGCAGGGGGCCCCTACGAGCAGTACTTC